The present T cell receptor beta chain was sequenced within a study of CD8 T cells in ankylosing spondylitis. Germline V gene data show CDR1 as MNHNS and CDR2 as SASEGT. Germline trimming cut 8 bases from V and 0 bases from J; bases unmatched to any gene: 18. CDR3 size: 18 residues. This clonotype came up once. The antigen is undetermined. General study results and limits: Characteristic, it appeared, of ankylosing spondylitis blood was a TCR beta motif of several highly homologous variants. Clones linked with disease were CD8+ and fairly uncommon in the peripheral blood.

Scientists made TCR beta libraries using quantitative 5'-RACE with molecular barcodes. TCRdb re-derived calls from the 5' RACE reads in MiXCR, one entry per CDR3 protein. Of about 450,000 distinct CDR3 sequences listed, 20% to 30% are singletons. The receptor's source is a male donor with ankylosing spondylitis. The chain couples TRBV6-1 to TRBJ2-5, with 7 bases aligning to TRBD2. The sample taken for sequencing was blood, either unsorted or a sorted T cell fraction (not recorded which). For the CDR3, the DNA is TGTGCCAGCCGACAACCAGCCTGGGAAGCGGGGTACCAAGAGACCCAGTACTTC. The encoded protein is CASRQPAWEAGYQETQYF.